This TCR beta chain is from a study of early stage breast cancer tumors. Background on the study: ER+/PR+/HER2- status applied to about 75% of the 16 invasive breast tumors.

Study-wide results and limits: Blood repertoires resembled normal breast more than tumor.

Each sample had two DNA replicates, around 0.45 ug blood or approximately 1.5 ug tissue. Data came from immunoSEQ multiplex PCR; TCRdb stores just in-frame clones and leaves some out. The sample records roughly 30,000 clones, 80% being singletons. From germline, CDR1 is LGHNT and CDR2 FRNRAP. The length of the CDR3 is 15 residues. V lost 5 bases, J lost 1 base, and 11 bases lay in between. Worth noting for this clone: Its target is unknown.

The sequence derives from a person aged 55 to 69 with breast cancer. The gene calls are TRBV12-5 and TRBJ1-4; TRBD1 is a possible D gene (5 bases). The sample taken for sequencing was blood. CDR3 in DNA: TGTGCTAGTGGTCAAAGGGGAGGAACTAATGAAAAACTGTTTTTT. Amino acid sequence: CASGQRGGTNEKLFF.